This passage covers 10 T cell receptor beta chains from one sample sequenced in a study of blood T cell repertoires in COVID-19. TCRdb's copy holds only in-frame clones and misses some; the assay was immunoSEQ multiplex PCR. The table shows more than 50,000 clones, with 60% to 85% occurring only once. The sequencing sample was made of peripheral blood. Receptors were obtained from a woman older than 75 with acute or convalescent COVID-19.

The J gene is TRBJ1-5, the V gene TRBV18; TRBD1 matches 8 bases. Germline CDR1 is KGHSH and CDR2 is LQKENI. This CDR3 is 17 amino acids long. J lost 0 bases, V lost 3 bases, and 7 bases had no gene match. The CDR3 nucleotides read TGTGCCAGCTCACCGATCGGGACAGGAGGTAGCAATCAGCCCCAGCATTTT. Its protein is CASSPIGTGGSNQPQHF.

Points on this clone: This specimen includes other DNA sequences encoding the same CDR3. CDR3 bases: TGTGCCAGCTCACCTGCCGGAGAGACCCAGTACTTC. It codes for CASSPAGETQYF. This chain uses TRBV18 with TRBJ2-5, with unresolved D. The germline V and J ends were trimmed by 3 bases and 4 bases, with 6 bases remaining between them. Germline-derived CDR1 and CDR2 are KGHSH and LQKENI. This CDR3 has 12 amino acids.

This clone came up a few times. Other DNA sequences within the sample encode an identical CDR3. V is TRBV15 and J is TRBJ2-1; TRBD2 matches 11 bases. Germline-derived CDR1 and CDR2 are LNHNV and YYDKDF (reference sequence). Trimming took 6 bases from V and 4 from J; bases not matched to a gene: 5. This CDR3 is built from 15 residues. CDR3 bases: TGTGCCACCAGTGGAGGGACTAGCGGATACAATGAGCAGTTCTTC. It encodes CATSGGTSGYNEQFF.

The chain links TRBV28 to TRBJ1-6; TRBD1 matches 7 bases. CDR3 length: 16 residues. Germline V gene data show CDR1 as MDHEN and CDR2 as SYDVKM. The trim removed 6 bases at V and 7 bases at J, leaving 12 bases unmatched. CDR3 DNA: TGTGCCAGCAGGGGCACTCTACAGGGGAGGAATTCACCCCTCCACTTT. Its protein is CASRGTLQGRNSPLHF.

The J gene is TRBJ2-1, the V gene TRBV5-5; 8 nucleotides line up with TRBD2. This CDR3 is 16 amino acids long. Germline V gene sequence: CDR1 SGHKS, CDR2 YYEKEE (reference sequence). Germline trimming cut 1 base from V and 9 bases from J; bases unmatched to any gene: 12. Here the CDR3 DNA reads TGTGCCAGCAGCTTGCAACCGGGACTAGAGGGTAGTGAGCAGTTCTTC. The encoded protein is CASSLQPGLEGSEQFF.

This chain joins TRBV7-2 and TRBJ1-2, with D tentatively TRBD1 (6 bases). The CDR3 runs to 15 residues. Per the germline V gene, CDR1 is SGHTA and CDR2 is FQGNSA. V gave up 5 bases and J gave up 7 bases, with 20 bases separating them. The CDR3 sequence: CASSLGTGLRGGYTF. CDR3 nucleotides: TGTGCCAGCAGCCTGGGTACAGGGCTAAGGGGTGGCTACACCTTC.

The chain employs TRBV18 and TRBJ2-5; 8 nucleotides match TRBD1. Germline trimming cut 4 bases from V and 1 base from J; bases unmatched to any gene: 8. The CDR3 sequence is 16 residues long. Per germline, CDR1 KGHSH and CDR2 LQKENI. CDR3 sequence (DNA): TGTGCCAGCTCACGGGACCGGGGACAGGCCCAAGAGACCCAGTACTTC. This gives the protein CASSRDRGQAQETQYF.

This clone appeared once. The V gene is TRBV6-6, the J gene TRBJ2-7, with TRBD1 matching 8 bases. CDR3 length: 15 residues. CDR1 and CDR2 (germline): MNHNY, SVGAGI (reference sequence). Trimming cost V 6 bases and J 3 bases; bases outside gene matches: 10. CDR3 amino acids: CASRPGQGGFYEQYF. DNA of the CDR3: TGTGCCAGCAGACCAGGACAGGGAGGATTCTACGAGCAGTACTTC.

The gene calls are TRBV4-1 and TRBJ1-4; D not certain. Trimming cost V 1 base and J 5 bases, with 11 bases left between them. This CDR3 contains 15 residues. Germline V gene sequence: CDR1 MGHRA, CDR2 YSYEKL. The CDR3 loop is CASSQASELNEKLFF. CDR3 nucleotide sequence: TGCGCCAGCAGCCAAGCATCCGAGCTCAATGAAAAACTGTTTTTT.

This clone showed up just a few times. The genes are TRBV28 and TRBJ1-1; maybe TRBD1 (6 bases). The CDR3 loop spans 14 amino acids. Trimming stripped 3 bases from V and 5 bases from J, with 13 bases between. Germline CDR1 reads MDHEN; CDR2 reads SYDVKM. CDR3 in amino acids: CASSFLGAGTEAFF. The CDR3 DNA reads as TGTGCCAGCAGTTTTTTGGGGGCTGGTACTGAAGCTTTCTTT.